This T cell receptor beta chain originates from a study of identifying expanded T cells in peripheral blood. Study-wide findings and caveats: Differentially abundant clones: about 1.2 between replicates, just under 17 at about two weeks, 18 to 20 at four. Clone count variance between two-week samples rose with total template count.

This clone was recorded once. Its cognate antigen is unknown. CDR1 and CDR2 from the germline V gene are MNHNY and SVGAGI (reference sequence). The CDR3 is 14 residues long. V gave up 8 bases and J gave up 4 bases, with 14 bases separating them. Collection occurred without any documented infections or immune events in donors. Sequenced by immunoSEQ multiplex PCR; TCRdb stores in-frame clones only, minus some. This table has 70,000 to 95,000 clones, 85% to 90% appearing once. The source of this sequence is a person aged 18 to 69 in good health. This chain uses TRBV6-6 with TRBJ2-2, with D perhaps TRBD1 or TRBD2 (5 bases each). Sequencing was done on a sample of blood. CDR3 sequence: CASVGVTGTGELFF. The CDR3 DNA follows: TGTGCCAGCGTGGGGGTAACGGGCACCGGGGAGCTGTTTTTT.